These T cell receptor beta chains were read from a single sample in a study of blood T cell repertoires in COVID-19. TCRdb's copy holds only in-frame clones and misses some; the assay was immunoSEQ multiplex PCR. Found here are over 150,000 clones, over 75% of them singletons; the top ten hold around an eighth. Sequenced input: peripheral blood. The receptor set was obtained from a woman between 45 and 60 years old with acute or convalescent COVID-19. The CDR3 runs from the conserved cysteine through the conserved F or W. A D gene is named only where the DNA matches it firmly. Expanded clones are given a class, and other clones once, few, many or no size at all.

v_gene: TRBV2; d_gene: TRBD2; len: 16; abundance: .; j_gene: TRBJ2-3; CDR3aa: CASNKMSGRATDTQYF; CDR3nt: TGTGCCAGCAACAAGATGAGCGGGAGAGCAACAGATACGCAGTATTTT
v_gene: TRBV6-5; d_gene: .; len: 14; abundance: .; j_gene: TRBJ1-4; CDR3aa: CASSPQGGDEKLFF; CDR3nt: TGTGCCAGCAGTCCGCAGGGAGGCGATGAAAAACTGTTTTTT
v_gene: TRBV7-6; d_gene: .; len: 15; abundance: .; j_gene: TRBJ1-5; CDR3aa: CASSLAGGEGQPQHF; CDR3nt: TGTGCCAGCAGCTTAGCGGGAGGGGAGGGACAGCCCCAGCATTTT
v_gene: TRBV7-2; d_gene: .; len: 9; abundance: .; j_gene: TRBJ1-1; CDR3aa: CASSFSTDF; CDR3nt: TGTGCCAGCAGCTTTTCGACAGATTTT
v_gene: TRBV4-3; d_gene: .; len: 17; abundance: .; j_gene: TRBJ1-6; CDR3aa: CASSQDERANYNSPLHF; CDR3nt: TGCGCCAGCAGCCAAGATGAGAGAGCAAACTATAATTCACCCCTCCACTTT
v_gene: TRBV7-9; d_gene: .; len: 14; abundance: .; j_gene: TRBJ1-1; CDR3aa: CASSLTTANTEAFF; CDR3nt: TGTGCCAGCAGCTTAACGACAGCAAACACTGAAGCTTTCTTT
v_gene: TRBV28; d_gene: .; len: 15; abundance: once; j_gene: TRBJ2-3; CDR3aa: CASSLGLSSTDTQYF; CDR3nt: TGTGCCAGCAGTTTAGGGCTCTCTAGCACAGATACGCAGTATTTT
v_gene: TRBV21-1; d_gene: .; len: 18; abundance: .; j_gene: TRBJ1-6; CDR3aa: CASSKPDMASSYNSPLHF; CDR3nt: TGTGCCAGCAGCAAACCTGACATGGCGAGCTCCTATAATTCACCCCTCCACTTT
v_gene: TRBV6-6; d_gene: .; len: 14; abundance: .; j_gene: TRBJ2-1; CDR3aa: CASSYGSSSNEQFF; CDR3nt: TGTGCCAGCAGTTACGGATCTAGCTCCAATGAGCAGTTCTTC
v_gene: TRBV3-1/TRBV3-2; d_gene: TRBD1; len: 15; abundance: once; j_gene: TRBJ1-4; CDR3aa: CASSQGDRVGSKLFF; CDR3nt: TGTGCCAGCAGCCAAGGGGACAGGGTAGGGTCCAAACTGTTTTTT
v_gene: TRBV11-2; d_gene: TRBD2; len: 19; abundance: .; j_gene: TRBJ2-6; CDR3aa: CASSPRGLAGGGGANVLTF; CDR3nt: TGTGCCAGCAGCCCTAGAGGGCTAGCGGGAGGGGGAGGGGCCAACGTCCTGACTTTC
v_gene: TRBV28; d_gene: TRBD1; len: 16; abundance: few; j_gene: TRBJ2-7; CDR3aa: CASSKGQGSRAAGSAF; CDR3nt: TGTGCCAGCAGTAAAGGACAGGGCTCCCGGGCCGCCGGCTCCGCGTTC
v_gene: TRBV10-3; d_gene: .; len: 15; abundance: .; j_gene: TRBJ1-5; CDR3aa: CAISDAGSGNQPQHF; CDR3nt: TGTGCCATCAGTGATGCAGGGTCCGGGAATCAGCCCCAGCATTTT
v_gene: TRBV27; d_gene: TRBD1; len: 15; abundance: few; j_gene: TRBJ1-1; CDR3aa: CASSSLFVQGAEAFF; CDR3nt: TGTGCCAGCAGTTCCCTATTCGTTCAGGGGGCTGAAGCTTTCTTT
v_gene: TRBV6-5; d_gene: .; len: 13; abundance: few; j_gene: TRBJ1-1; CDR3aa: CASSLTGNTEAFF; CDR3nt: TGTGCCAGCAGTCTAACAGGTAACACTGAAGCTTTCTTT